The clone carrying this T cell receptor (beta chain) was seen many times. Its antigen is undetermined. For TCRbeta, the library was prepared with unique molecular identifiers. TCRdb reanalysed the PCR reads using MiXCR and keeps one entry per CDR3 protein. The sample comprises 98,000 or so distinct CDR3 sequences, around 22% of which are singletons, and roughly a fifth rests with the top ten. The record originates from a study of T-cell reconstitution after alpha-beta-depleted transplantation in children. Germline CDR1 SGHDT, CDR2 YYEEEE. There are 12 residues in the CDR3. V lost 1 base and J lost 10, with 9 bases in between. Regarding the study as a whole: About two months after transplant, alpha-beta T cells reportedly came from several hundred expanded graft clones.

The sample here was PBMCs, taken before TCRalphabeta/CD19-depleted stem cell transplant. This chain connects TRBV5-6 to TRBJ2-1; unclear D gene. This clonotype was obtained from a boy between 2 and 15 years old with acute lymphoblastic leukemia, due to receive a stem cell transplant. Here the CDR3 DNA reads TGTGCCAGCAGCTTGCGGATTAGCGAGCAGTTCTTC. This gives the protein CASSLRISEQFF.